The 18 T cell receptor beta chains below all came from one sample that was sequenced in a study of cytomegalovirus exposure and HLA in healthy donors. The PCR made use of 60 Vbeta and 13 Jbeta primers. Profiled with immunoSEQ multiplex PCR; TCRdb holds only in-frame clones, not every one. The table includes around 140,000 clones, around 86% detected once. Input material: PBMCs. The source of these receptors is a woman in her forties or fifties in good health and CMV-seropositive.

This chain joins TRBV15 and TRBJ1-4; 8 bases agree with TRBD1. Per the germline V gene, CDR1 is LNHNV and CDR2 is YYDKDF (reference sequence). This CDR3 contains 18 residues. V was clipped by 4 bases and J by 0 bases; unmatched bases: 10. CDR3 residues: CATSNHRDRLATNEKLFF. Written as DNA, the CDR3 is TGTGCCACCAGCAACCACCGGGACAGGCTTGCAACTAATGAAAAACTGTTTTTT. The variable domain in full, completed from reference TRBV15 and TRBJ1-4, reads DAMVIQNPRYQVTQFGKPVTLSCSQTLNHNVMYWYQQKSSQAPKLLFHYYDKDFNNEADTPDNFQSRRPNTSFCFLDIRSPGLGDTAMYLCATSNHRDRLATNEKLFFGSGTQLSVL.

This rearrangement joins TRBV6-6 to TRBJ1-1, with 8 positions matching TRBD1. The CDR3 contains 16 residues. Trimming at V came to 5 bases and at J to 2 bases, leaving 10 bases not matched to a gene. The V gene's germline CDR1 is MNHNY and CDR2 SVGAGI (reference sequence). Here the CDR3 DNA reads TGTGCCAGCAGTCGAGACTCCGGGACAGGTAACACTGAAGCTTTCTTT. This translates into CASSRDSGTGNTEAFF.

The V call is TRBV20-1, the J call TRBJ1-1; D is unclear. Germline V lookup: CDR1 DFQATT, CDR2 SNEGSKA (reference sequence). Trimming stripped 6 bases from V and 7 bases from J, with 12 bases between. This CDR3 is 11 amino acids long. The CDR3 nucleotides are TGCAGTGCAACCGACGGAGTTGAAGCTTTCTTT. As protein: CSATDGVEAFF.

The V gene is TRBV6-1, the J gene TRBJ2-1, with D possibly matching TRBD1 (5 bases). The length of the CDR3 is 12 residues. Trimming pared 6 bases from V and 3 bases from J, leaving 6 bases between. Germline values: CDR1 MNHNS, CDR2 SASEGT. The DNA for the CDR3 is TGTGCCAGCAGGACAGTCTACAATGAGCAGTTCTTC. It translates to CASRTVYNEQFF.

The chain is built from TRBV5-1 and TRBJ2-5; possible D gene TRBD1, 6 bases. CDR3 size: 13 residues. Between the trimmed V and J ends, which lost 1 base and 3 bases, there was a span of 7 bases. Germline lookup yields CDR1 SGHRS and CDR2 YFSETQ. The CDR3 nucleotides are TGCGCCAGCAGCTTGTACAGGGAAGAGACCCAGTACTTC. Amino acid sequence: CASSLYREETQYF.

V usage is TRBV13 and J usage is TRBJ2-1, with 8 bases that match TRBD2. J gave up 7 bases and V 8 bases, and 16 bases lay outside the gene matches. The CDR3 covers 16 residues. Germline assignment: CDR1 PRHDT and CDR2 FYEKMQ (reference sequence). CDR3 amino acids: CASGEGSGRGGNEQFF. In DNA, the CDR3 is TGTGCCAGCGGAGAAGGAAGCGGGAGAGGAGGGAATGAGCAGTTCTTC.

The V call is TRBV27, the J call TRBJ1-1; D call uncertain. The CDR3 spans 13 residues. CDR1 is MNHEY and CDR2 is SMNVEV in the germline V gene (reference sequence). Trimming shortened V by 8 bases and J by 2 bases, and 12 bases separated the two germline ends. CDR3 sequence (DNA): TGTGCCAGCCGTCCCGCGGGAAACACTGAAGCTTTCTTT. Its translation is CASRPAGNTEAFF.

Worth noting for this clone: Germline and junction disagree at one end, which may indicate a read error. DNA of the CDR3: TGTGCCAGTAGCTTAGCGCCCCTGACTACCGCCGGGGAGCTGTTTTTT. This gives the protein CASSLAPLTTAGELFF. The chain links TRBV7-6 to TRBJ2-2; D is possibly TRBD2 (5 bases). The CDR3 contains 16 residues. Germline V gives CDR1 SGHVS, CDR2 FNYEAQ.

The chain has TRBV28 and TRBJ2-5, with 7 bases matching TRBD2. The J segment lost 2 bases and the V segment lost 4 bases, leaving 7 bases of the junction unmatched. The CDR3 length is 15 residues. The germline V gene encodes CDR1 MDHEN and CDR2 SYDVKM. CDR3 nucleotides: TGTGCCAGCAGTTCCATATCGGGAGGACAAGAGACCCAGTACTTC. This translates into CASSSISGGQETQYF.

V is TRBV29-1 and J is TRBJ1-5; D is uncertain. The V end was cut by 6 bases, the J end by 0 bases, with 12 bases between. Per germline, CDR1 SQVTM and CDR2 ANQGSEA. This CDR3 region has 14 residues. The DNA for the CDR3 is TGCAGCGTCCCCGAATCAGATAGCAATCAGCCCCAGCATTTT. Protein product: CSVPESDSNQPQHF.

The V and J genes are TRBV4-2 and TRBJ1-3; D uncertain. The CDR3 spans 16 residues. V lost 3 bases and J lost 0, with 12 bases in between. CDR1 is LGHNA, CDR2 YNFKEQ, per germline. The CDR3 is CASSQGGPSSGNTIYF. In nucleotides, the CDR3 is TGTGCCAGCAGCCAGGGAGGGCCGAGCTCTGGAAACACCATATATTTT.

This clone was recorded only once. The V gene is TRBV11-2, the J gene TRBJ2-1; possible D gene TRBD2, 6 bases. Germline V gene sequence: CDR1 SGHAT, CDR2 FQNNGV. This CDR3 is 16 amino acids long. V lost 3 bases, J lost 8 bases, and 20 bases lay in between. CDR3 protein: CASSFGFGGVTDEQFF. DNA for the CDR3: TGTGCCAGCAGCTTTGGTTTTGGCGGGGTTACCGATGAGCAGTTCTTC.

This chain joins TRBV5-4 and TRBJ2-7; 8 nucleotides agree with TRBD1. This CDR3 is built from 14 residues. After removal of 0 bases from V and 2 bases from J, the junction contained 1 base not matched to a gene. CDR1 and CDR2 from the germline V gene are SGHNT and YYREEE (reference sequence). CDR3 in amino acids: CASSLAQGAYEQYF. The CDR3 nucleotides are TGTGCCAGCAGCTTGGCACAGGGGGCCTACGAGCAGTACTTC. Looking up the rest from reference TRBV5-4 and TRBJ2-7 gives the full variable domain: ETGVTQSPTHLIKTRGQQVTLRCSSQSGHNTVSWYQQALGQGPQFIFQYYREEENGRGNFPPRFSGLQFPNYSSELNVNALELDDSALYLCASSLAQGAYEQYFGPGTRLTVT.

Comment on this clone: Additional DNA sequences in this sample encode the identical CDR3. V and J are TRBV11-2 and TRBJ2-1, with 12 positions matching TRBD2. Germline values: CDR1 SGHAT, CDR2 FQNNGV. This CDR3 has 15 amino acids. V lost 5 bases and J lost 4; bases outside the gene matches: 3. Here the CDR3 DNA reads TGTGCCAGCAGCCTAGCGGGGGGGTTTTACAATGAGCAGTTCTTC. The encoded protein is CASSLAGGFYNEQFF.

The genes are TRBV5-4 and TRBJ1-2, with TRBD1 as a possible D gene (6 bases). Trimming pared 0 bases from V and 10 bases from J, leaving 13 bases between. Germline loops: CDR1 SGHNT, CDR2 YYREEE (reference sequence). CDR3 length equals 13 residues. CDR3 protein: CASSLGTADDYTF. The CDR3 nucleotides read TGTGCCAGCAGCTTGGGGACAGCAGACGACTACACCTTC.

The rearrangement uses TRBV6-5 and TRBJ1-5; D ambiguous. V was cut by 7 bases and J by 0 bases, with 10 bases left in between. The CDR3 runs to 14 residues. Looked up from germline, CDR1 is MNHEY and CDR2 is SVGAGI. In DNA, the CDR3 is TGTGCCAGCACCACGGGATATAGCAATCAGCCCCAGCATTTT. It encodes CASTTGYSNQPQHF.

The V and J genes are TRBV11-3 and TRBJ2-7; 13 bases map to TRBD2. Germline loops: CDR1 SGHNT, CDR2 YENEEA. Germline trimming cut 5 bases from V and 5 bases from J; bases unmatched to any gene: 3. CDR3 length: 14 residues. The DNA for the CDR3 is TGTGCCAGCAGCCCCGGGACTAGCGGGAACGAGCAGTACTTC. Its translation is CASSPGTSGNEQYF. The variable domain in full, with the rest retrieved from reference TRBV11-3 and TRBJ2-7, is EAGVVQSPRYKIIEKKQPVAFWCNPISGHNTLYWYLQNLGQGPELLIRYENEEAVDDSQLPKDRFSAERLKGVDSTLKIQPAELGDSAVYLCASSPGTSGNEQYFGPGTRLTVT.

The V call is TRBV7-8, the J call TRBJ2-1; TRBD2 agrees at 15 bases. Germline CDR1 and CDR2: SGHVS and FQNEAQ. The ends lost 2 bases at V and 9 bases at J; junction bases unmatched: 5. The CDR3 has 16 residues. The CDR3 reads CASSLWTSGGVFEQFF. The CDR3 nucleotides are TGTGCCAGCAGCTTATGGACTAGCGGGGGGGTGTTTGAGCAGTTCTTC. Full variable domain (remainder filled in from reference TRBV7-8 and TRBJ2-1): GAGVSQSPRYKVAKRGQDVALRCDPISGHVSLFWYQQALGQGPEFLTYFQNEAQLDKSGLPSDRFFAERPEGSVSTLKIQRTQQEDSAVYLCASSLWTSGGVFEQFFGPGTRLTVL.